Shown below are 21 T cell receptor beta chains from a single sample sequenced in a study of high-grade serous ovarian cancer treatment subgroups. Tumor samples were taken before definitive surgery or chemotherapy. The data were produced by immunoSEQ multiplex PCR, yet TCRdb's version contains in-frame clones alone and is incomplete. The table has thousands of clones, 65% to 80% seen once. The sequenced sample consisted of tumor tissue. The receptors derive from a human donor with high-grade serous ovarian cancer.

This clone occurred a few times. Written as DNA, the CDR3 is TGTGCCAGCAGTGAATATCAGGACAGGGGCGGCTACACCTTC. Its protein is CASSEYQDRGGYTF. The genes are TRBV25-1 and TRBJ1-2; TRBD1 matches at 9 bases. Unmatched junction bases numbered 4, after V lost 0 bases and J lost 8 bases. The CDR3 contains 14 residues. Germline V CDR1 and CDR2: MGHDK, SYGVNS.

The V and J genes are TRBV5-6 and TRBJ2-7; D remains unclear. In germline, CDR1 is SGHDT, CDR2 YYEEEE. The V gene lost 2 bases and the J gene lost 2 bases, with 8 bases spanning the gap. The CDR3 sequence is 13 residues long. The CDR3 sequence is CASSFGVTYEQYF. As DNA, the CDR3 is TGTGCCAGCAGCTTTGGCGTTACCTACGAGCAGTACTTC. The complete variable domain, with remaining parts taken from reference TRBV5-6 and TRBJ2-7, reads DAGVTQSPTHLIKTRGQQVTLRCSPKSGHDTVSWYQQALGQGPQFIFQYYEEEERQRGNFPDRFSGHQFPNYSSELNVNALLLGDSALYLCASSFGVTYEQYFGPGTRLTVT.

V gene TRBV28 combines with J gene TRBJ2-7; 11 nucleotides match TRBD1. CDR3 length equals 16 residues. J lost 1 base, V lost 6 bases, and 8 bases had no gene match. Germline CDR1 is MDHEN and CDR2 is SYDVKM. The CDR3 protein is CASSQTGTGGSYEQYF. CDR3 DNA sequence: TGTGCCAGCAGCCAAACCGGGACAGGGGGGTCCTACGAGCAGTACTTC.

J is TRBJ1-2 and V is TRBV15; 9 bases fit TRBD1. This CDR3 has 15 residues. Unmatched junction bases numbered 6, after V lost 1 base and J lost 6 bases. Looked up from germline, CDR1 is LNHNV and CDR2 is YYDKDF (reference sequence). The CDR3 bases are TGTGCCACCAGCAGAGGGGACAGGGTATTTGATGGCTACACCTTC. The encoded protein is CATSRGDRVFDGYTF.

The CDR3 DNA follows: TGTGCCAGCAGCTTAACAGGGGGCTACGAGCAGTACTTC. Amino acids: CASSLTGGYEQYF. The genes are TRBV7-9 and TRBJ2-7; 8 bases are a match to TRBD1. There are 13 residues in the CDR3. Germline CDR1 reads SEHNR; CDR2 reads FQNEAQ (reference sequence). Trimming at V came to 2 bases and at J to 3 bases, leaving 0 bases not matched to a gene.

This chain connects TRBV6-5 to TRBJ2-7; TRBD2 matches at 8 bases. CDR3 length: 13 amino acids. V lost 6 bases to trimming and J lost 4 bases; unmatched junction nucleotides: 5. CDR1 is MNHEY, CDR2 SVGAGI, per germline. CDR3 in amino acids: CASSVGGAYEQYF. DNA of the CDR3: TGTGCCAGCAGCGTCGGGGGGGCGTACGAGCAGTACTTC.

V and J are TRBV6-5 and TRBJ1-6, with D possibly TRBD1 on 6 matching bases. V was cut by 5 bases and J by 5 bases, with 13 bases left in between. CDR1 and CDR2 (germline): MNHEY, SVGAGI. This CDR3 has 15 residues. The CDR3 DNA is TGTGCCAGCAGTGTCTCAGGGGTGGATAATTCACCCCTCCACTTT. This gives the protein CASSVSGVDNSPLHF.

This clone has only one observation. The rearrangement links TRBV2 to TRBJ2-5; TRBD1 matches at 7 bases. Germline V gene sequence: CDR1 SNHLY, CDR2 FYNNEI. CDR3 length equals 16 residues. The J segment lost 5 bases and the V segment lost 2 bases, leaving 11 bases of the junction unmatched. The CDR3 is CASSEFRQGPWETQYF. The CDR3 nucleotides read TGTGCCAGCAGTGAATTTCGACAGGGACCCTGGGAGACCCAGTACTTC.

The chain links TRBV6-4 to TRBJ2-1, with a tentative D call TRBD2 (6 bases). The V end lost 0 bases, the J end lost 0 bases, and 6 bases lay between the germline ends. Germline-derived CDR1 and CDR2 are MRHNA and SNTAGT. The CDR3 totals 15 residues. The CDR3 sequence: CASSDSSGSYNEQFF. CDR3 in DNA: TGTGCCAGCAGTGACTCTAGCGGCTCCTACAATGAGCAGTTCTTC.

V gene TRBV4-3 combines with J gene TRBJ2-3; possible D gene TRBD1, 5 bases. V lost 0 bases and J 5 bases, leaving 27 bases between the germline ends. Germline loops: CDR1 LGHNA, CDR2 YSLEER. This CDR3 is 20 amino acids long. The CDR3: CASSQDYPSWNRPTGDTQYF. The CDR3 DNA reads TGCGCCAGCAGCCAAGATTACCCTTCTTGGAACAGGCCAACTGGAGATACGCAGTATTTT.

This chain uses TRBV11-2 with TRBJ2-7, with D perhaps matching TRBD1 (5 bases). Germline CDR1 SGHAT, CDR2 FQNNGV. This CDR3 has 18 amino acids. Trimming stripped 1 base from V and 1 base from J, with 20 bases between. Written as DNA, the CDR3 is TGTGCCAGCAGCTTAGTTGGGTATGGGGCAGGAGATTCCTACGAGCAGTACTTC. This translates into CASSLVGYGAGDSYEQYF. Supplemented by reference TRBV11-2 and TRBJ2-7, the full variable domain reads EAGVAQSPRYKIIEKRQSVAFWCNPISGHATLYWYQQILGQGPKLLIQFQNNGVVDDSQLPKDRFSAERLKGVDSTLKIQPAKLEDSAVYLCASSLVGYGAGDSYEQYFGPGTRLTVT.

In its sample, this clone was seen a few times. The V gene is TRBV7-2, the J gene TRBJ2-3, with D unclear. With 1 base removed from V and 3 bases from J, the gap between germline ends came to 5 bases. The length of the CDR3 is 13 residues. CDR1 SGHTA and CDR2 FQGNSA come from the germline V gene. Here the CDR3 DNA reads TGTGCCAGCAGCTTAGATAGAACAGATACGCAGTATTTT. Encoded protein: CASSLDRTDTQYF.

CDR3 sequence: CASSQDMVVGGSSYNSPLHF. DNA for the CDR3: TGTGCCAGCAGCCAAGATATGGTGGTCGGGGGAAGCTCCTATAATTCACCCCTCCACTTT. The V and J genes are TRBV4-2 and TRBJ1-6; D might be TRBD1 (5 bases). V lost 0 bases to trimming and J lost 0 bases, with 18 bases between them. Germline assignment: CDR1 LGHNA and CDR2 YNFKEQ. The CDR3 contains 20 residues.

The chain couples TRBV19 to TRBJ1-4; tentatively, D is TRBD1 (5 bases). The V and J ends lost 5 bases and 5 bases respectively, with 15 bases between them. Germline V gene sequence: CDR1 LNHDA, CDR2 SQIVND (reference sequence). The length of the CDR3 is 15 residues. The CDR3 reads CASSQGVYSNEKLFF. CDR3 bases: TGTGCCAGTAGTCAAGGGGTGTACTCGAATGAAAAACTGTTTTTT.

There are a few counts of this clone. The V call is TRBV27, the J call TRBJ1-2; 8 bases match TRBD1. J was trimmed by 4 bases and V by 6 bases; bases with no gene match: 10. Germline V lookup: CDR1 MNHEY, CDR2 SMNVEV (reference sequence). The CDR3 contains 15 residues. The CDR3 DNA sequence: TGTGCCAGCAGACAGACCGGACAGGGTGGCTATGGCTACACCTTC. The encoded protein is CASRQTGQGGYGYTF.

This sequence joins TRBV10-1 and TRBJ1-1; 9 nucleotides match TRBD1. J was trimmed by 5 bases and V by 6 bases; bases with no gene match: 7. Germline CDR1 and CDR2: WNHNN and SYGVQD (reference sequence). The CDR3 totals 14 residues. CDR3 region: CASRDRGKRTEAFF. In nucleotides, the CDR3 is TGCGCCAGCAGGGACAGGGGAAAGAGGACTGAAGCTTTCTTT.

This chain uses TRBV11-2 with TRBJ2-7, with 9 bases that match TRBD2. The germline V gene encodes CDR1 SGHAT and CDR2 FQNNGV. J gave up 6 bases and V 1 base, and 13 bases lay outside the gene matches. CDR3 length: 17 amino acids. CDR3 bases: TGTGCCAGCAGCTTAGGGACAGGTGGGGGACTAGCCCCCGAGCAGTACTTC. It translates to CASSLGTGGGLAPEQYF.

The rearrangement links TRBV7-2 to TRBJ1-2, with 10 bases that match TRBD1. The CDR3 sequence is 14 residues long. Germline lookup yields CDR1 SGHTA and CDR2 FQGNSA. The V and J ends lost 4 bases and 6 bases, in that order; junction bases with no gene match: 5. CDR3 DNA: TGTGCCAGCAGCTCCGGACAGGGGGAGAATGGCTACACCTTC. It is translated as CASSSGQGENGYTF. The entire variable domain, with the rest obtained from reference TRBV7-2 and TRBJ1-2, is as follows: GAGVSQSPSNKVTEKGKDVELRCDPISGHTALYWYRQSLGQGLEFLIYFQGNSAPDKSGLPSDRFSAERTGGSVSTLTIQRTQQEDSAVYLCASSSGQGENGYTFGSGTRLTVV.

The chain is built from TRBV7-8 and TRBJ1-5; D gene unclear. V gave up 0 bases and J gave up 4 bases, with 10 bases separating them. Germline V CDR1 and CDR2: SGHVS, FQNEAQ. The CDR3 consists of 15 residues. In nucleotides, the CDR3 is TGTGCCAGCAGCTTAGCCTCTTGGGGTAATCAGCCCCAGCATTTT. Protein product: CASSLASWGNQPQHF.

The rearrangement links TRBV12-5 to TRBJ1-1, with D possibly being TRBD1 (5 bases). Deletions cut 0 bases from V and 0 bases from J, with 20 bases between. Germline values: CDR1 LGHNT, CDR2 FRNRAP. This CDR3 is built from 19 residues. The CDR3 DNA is TGTGCTAGTGGTTTGGTAAGGGGTTCGGGGGAAGGTATGAACACTGAAGCTTTCTTT. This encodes CASGLVRGSGEGMNTEAFF.

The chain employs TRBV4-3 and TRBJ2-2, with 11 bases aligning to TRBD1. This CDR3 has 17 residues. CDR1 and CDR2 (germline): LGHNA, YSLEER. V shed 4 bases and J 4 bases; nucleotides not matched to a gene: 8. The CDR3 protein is CASSLRRGTGGTGELFF. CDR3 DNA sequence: TGCGCCAGCAGCCTCCGGCGCGGGACAGGGGGCACCGGGGAGCTGTTTTTT.